The text below deals with one T cell receptor (beta chain). The data were obtained in a study of blood T cell repertoires in COVID-19. Study in general: The samples span acute and convalescent COVID-19 from the United States, Italy and Spain. T cells, B-cell-depleted T cells, or PBMCs supplied cDNA or gDNA.

The authors' processing: Quantification of nucleated cells was approximated via reference gene primer amplification. Sequencing used immunoSEQ multiplex PCR; TCRdb keeps in-frame clones, though not all of them. V and J calls and clone size follow that table, whereas D and trimming were derived from the DNA. Found here are 150,000 to 160,000 clones, over 65% of them singletons; the top ten hold around 1.5%. This CDR3 contains 14 residues. V was clipped by 4 bases and J by 2 bases; unmatched bases: 2. Germline CDR1 is LNHDA and CDR2 is SQIVND (reference sequence). The clonotype was recovered from a man older than 75 with acute or convalescent COVID-19. The rearrangement joins TRBV19 to TRBJ2-7, with 10 bases matching TRBD1. The sample was peripheral blood. As DNA, the CDR3 is TGTGCCAGTAGTAAGGACAGGGGGGCCTACGAGCAGTACGTC. Translated, it gives CASSKDRGAYEQYV.